The text below deals with one TCR beta chain. The sample comes from a study of T cell changes during pregnancy in multiple sclerosis. This table comes from immunoSEQ multiplex PCR, and its TCRdb copy is limited to in-frame clones, with some not included. The sample carries 85,000 to 95,000 clones, about nine tenths recorded once. This TCR came from a female donor in good health, enrolled as a control in a pregnancy study. Sequences were derived from peripheral blood, sampled after pregnancy.

The CDR3 coding sequence is TGCGCCAGCAGCCAAGAAACAGGGTTTTGGGAGACCCAGTACTTC. It translates to CASSQETGFWETQYF. The rearrangement uses TRBV4-1 and TRBJ2-5; possibly TRBD1 for D (6 bases). This CDR3 has 15 residues. Trimming took off 0 bases at V and 5 bases at J, with 13 bases between the two ends. Per the germline V gene, CDR1 is MGHRA and CDR2 is YSYEKL.